The rows below give T cell receptor beta chains drawn from one sample of a study of blood T cell repertoires in COVID-19. This table comes from immunoSEQ multiplex PCR, and its TCRdb copy is limited to in-frame clones, with some not included. The sample includes around 140,000 clones, about four fifths of them seen just once. The specimen was peripheral blood. The receptors here all came from a human donor with acute or convalescent COVID-19. The donor label of this sample is uncertain. Each CDR3 is given with its conserved first and last residue. D genes are given only for firm matches. Expanded clones are given a class, and other clones once, few, many or no size at all.

J | size | V | D | DNA | CDR3
TRBJ1-4 | . | TRBV6-2/TRBV6-3 | TRBD1 | TGTGCCAGCAGTGGGACAGGGGAGGATGAAAAACTGTTTTTT | CASSGTGEDEKLFF
TRBJ1-1 | . | TRBV11-2 | . | TGTGCCAGCTCGGGGTCACTTGAAGCTTTCTTT | CASSGSLEAFF
TRBJ2-7 | . | TRBV14 | TRBD2 | TGTGCCAGCAGGCCGGGACTAGGGGTAGTCGAGCAGTACTTC | CASRPGLGVVEQYF
TRBJ2-5 | . | TRBV7-9 | . | TGTGCCAGCAGCTTAGGTCAGACAGGACAAGAGACCCAGTACTTC | CASSLGQTGQETQYF
TRBJ1-1 | . | TRBV5-1 | . | TGCGCCAGCAGCTTGGGCTACGTAGGGGCGGGGGCGAACACTGAAGCTTTCTTT | CASSLGYVGAGANTEAFF
TRBJ2-3 | . | TRBV7-2 | . | TGTGCCAGCAGCTTAACTCCAGATACGCAGTATTTT | CASSLTPDTQYF
TRBJ1-1 | . | TRBV19 | . | TGTGCCAGTACCCCGCCGGGAGGGGGGCGGGGGAACACTGAAGCTTTCTTT | CASTPPGGGRGNTEAFF
TRBJ2-1 | . | TRBV4-3 | TRBD1 | TGCGCCAGCAGCCAACACAGGGGCTCCTACAATGAGCAGTTCTTC | CASSQHRGSYNEQFF
TRBJ1-3 | . | TRBV6-5 | . | TGTGCCAGCAGGTGGCCGAACGGAAACACCATATATTTT | CASRWPNGNTIYF
TRBJ2-5 | once | TRBV5-5 | TRBD2 | TGTGCCAGCAACCGATGGGGGGGATCGTACGAGACCCAGTACTTC | CASNRWGGSYETQYF
TRBJ2-7 | once | TRBV11-2 | . | TGTGCCAGCAGCCCCCGTGGTTCTAGCGCCCCCGAGCAGTACTTC | CASSPRGSSAPEQYF
TRBJ2-6 | . | TRBV5-8 | . | TGTGCCAGCAGTAACTATAAACGGACTGCGGGGGCCAACGTCCTGACTTTC | CASSNYKRTAGANVLTF
TRBJ1-2 | . | TRBV11-2 | . | TGTGCCAGCAGCCTGGTTTTAAGGGGCGACTATGGCTACACCTTC | CASSLVLRGDYGYTF
TRBJ2-1 | . | TRBV9 | . | TGTGCCAGCAGCGTAGCATCAGGGCAGAATGAGCAGTTCTTC | CASSVASGQNEQFF
TRBJ2-6 | . | TRBV4-1 | TRBD2 | TGCGCCAGCAGCCGTTCCGGGGGGACTGGGGCCAACGTCCTGACTTTC | CASSRSGGTGANVLTF
TRBJ2-5 | . | TRBV14 | TRBD2 | TGTGCCAGCAGCGAGGGAGGCGGGGGATGGGAGACCCAGTACTTC | CASSEGGGGWETQYF
TRBJ1-1 | once | TRBV12-3/TRBV12-4 | . | TGTGCCAGCAGTTTTTCGACTACCGAAGCTTTCTTT | CASSFSTTEAFF
TRBJ1-6 | . | TRBV7-8 | . | TGTGCCAGCAGCTTAGAGAGGGGGACAAGGGGTAGGAATTCACCCCTCCACTTT | CASSLERGTRGRNSPLHF
TRBJ1-6 | . | TRBV7-8 | TRBD1 | TGTGCCAGCAGCTTGCAACAGGGGCCAGATAATTCACCCCTCCACTTT | CASSLQQGPDNSPLHF
TRBJ2-5 | . | TRBV10-3 | TRBD2 | TGTGCCATCAGTGAGTCTGCGGGACTAGCGGGGTTACAAGAGACCCAGTACTTC | CAISESAGLAGLQETQYF
TRBJ1-6 | . | TRBV6-5 | TRBD1 | TGTGCCAGCAGTTACCGACAGGGAAATTCACCCCTCCACTTT | CASSYRQGNSPLHF
TRBJ1-5 | . | TRBV19 | . | TGTGCCAGTAGTATAGAGGCGTGGCAGGGCCTAAAGCCCCAGCATTTT | CASSIEAWQGLKPQHF
TRBJ1-3 | . | TRBV4-1 | TRBD1 | TGCGCCAGCAGCCAAGCCCCACGGGACAGGGAACGGCCTGGAAACACCATATATTTT | CASSQAPRDRERPGNTIYF
TRBJ1-6 | . | TRBV10-3 | . | TGTGCCACCTTCAACCCCAGCTCCTATAATTCACCCCTCCACTTT | CATFNPSSYNSPLHF
TRBJ2-4 | . | TRBV29-1 | . | TGCAGCGTCGGACAGCCCGAGGGTATTCAGTACTTC | CSVGQPEGIQYF